Listed here are 23 T cell receptor beta chains from one sample, sequenced in a study of T cell repertoires in urothelial bladder cancer. Produced via immunoSEQ multiplex PCR; TCRdb's table is partial and in-frame only. The repertoire holds about 14,000 clones, just over 65% seen once, with around 9.5% in the top ten. The sequenced sample was tumor-infiltrating cells from bladder cancer. The source of these receptors is a human donor with urothelial carcinoma.

The gene calls are TRBV5-1 and TRBJ2-7; 9 bases are shared with TRBD1. Germline lookup yields CDR1 SGHRS and CDR2 YFSETQ. The CDR3 runs 18 residues. The junction had 15 bases not matched to a gene; V was cut back by 0 bases and J by 5 bases. CDR3 sequence reads: CASSLAGVAGTGRHEQYF. The CDR3 region has the DNA TGCGCCAGCAGCTTGGCCGGGGTGGCTGGGACAGGGAGACACGAGCAGTACTTC.

A few counts support this clone. V and J are TRBV19 and TRBJ2-1; the match to TRBD2 covers 13 bases. The ends lost 5 bases at V and 9 bases at J; junction bases unmatched: 10. CDR1 is LNHDA and CDR2 is SQIVND in the germline V gene (reference sequence). This CDR3 region has 16 residues. The CDR3 loop reads CASSPQLAGGPGEQFF. The CDR3 DNA is TGTGCCAGTAGTCCGCAACTAGCGGGGGGGCCTGGTGAGCAGTTCTTC.

V and J are TRBV4-3 and TRBJ2-1; a weak D match, TRBD2 (5 bases). V was pared by 0 bases and J by 6 bases, with 12 bases between. This CDR3 region has 15 residues. Germline CDR1 reads LGHNA; CDR2 reads YSLEER. The CDR3: CASSQEVAGSNEQFF. In DNA, the CDR3 is TGCGCCAGCAGCCAAGAGGTAGCTGGGAGCAATGAGCAGTTCTTC.

The rearrangement links TRBV6-6 to TRBJ2-2; no reliable D call. The CDR3 extends over 12 amino acids. The germline gives CDR1 MNHNY, CDR2 SVGAGI (reference sequence). V shed 0 bases and J shed 6 bases, with 2 bases lying between them. The DNA of the CDR3 is TGTGCCAGCAGTTACTCGGCCGGGGAGCTGTTTTTT. Protein sequence: CASSYSAGELFF.

For this clone: One junction end disagrees with the germline gene, perhaps due to a read error. CDR3 loop: CASNQEGATNEKLFF. The CDR3 DNA reads as TGTGCCAGCAACCAAGAGGGGGCAACTAATGAAAAACTGTTTTTT. The chain uses TRBV4-2 and TRBJ1-4; D may be TRBD1 (6 bases). The germline CDR1 and CDR2 sequences are LGHNA and YNFKEQ. The CDR3 is 15 amino acids.

Only a few counts were recorded for this clone. The chain is built from TRBV18 and TRBJ1-6; D is possibly TRBD1 (5 bases). The ends were cut back, 0 bases at V and 7 bases at J, with 10 bases in the middle. The CDR3 length is 15 residues. From germline, CDR1 is KGHSH and CDR2 LQKENI. The CDR3 DNA is TGTGCCAGCTCACCACCAGGGGAGGGAAATTCACCCCTCCACTTT. It yields the protein CASSPPGEGNSPLHF.

The chain combines TRBV30 with TRBJ1-2; D is unresolved. The V gene lost 1 base and the J gene lost 2 bases, with 17 bases spanning the gap. The CDR3 length is 16 residues. The germline V gene encodes CDR1 GTSNPN and CDR2 SVGIG (reference sequence). The CDR3 here is CAWSGPQRKYNYGYTF. The CDR3, as DNA: TGTGCCTGGAGTGGGCCCCAAAGGAAATACAACTATGGCTACACCTTC.

The rearrangement links TRBV15 to TRBJ1-6; the match to TRBD1 covers 9 bases. Germline loops: CDR1 LNHNV, CDR2 YYDKDF (reference sequence). This CDR3 contains 15 residues. Trimming removed 4 bases from V and 10 bases from J; junction bases left unmatched: 8. CDR3 coding DNA: TGTGCCACCAGCATGGGTATGGACAGGGGCTCACCCCTCCACTTT. Translating gives CATSMGMDRGSPLHF.

The chain employs TRBV11-2 and TRBJ2-3; 10 bases map to TRBD2. The V gene's germline CDR1 is SGHAT and CDR2 FQNNGV. The CDR3 contains 16 residues. The junction had 3 bases not matched to a gene; V was cut back by 1 base and J by 2 bases. The chain's CDR3 is CASSLGLAGATDTQYF. The CDR3 bases are TGTGCCAGCAGCTTAGGTCTAGCGGGGGCCACAGATACGCAGTATTTT.

J is TRBJ1-1 and V is TRBV7-2; possibly TRBD1 for D (5 bases). Trimming pared 5 bases from V and 4 bases from J, leaving 14 bases between. The CDR3 spans 14 residues. The germline CDR1 and CDR2 sequences are SGHTA and FQGNSA. The CDR3 region is CASSERQRRTEAFF. DNA of the CDR3: TGTGCCAGCAGCGAACGACAGCGCCGCACTGAAGCTTTCTTT.

This sequence joins TRBV2 and TRBJ1-4; 8 positions agree with TRBD1. Germline V gene lookup returns CDR1 SNHLY and CDR2 FYNNEI. Trimming at V came to 7 bases and at J to 4 bases, leaving 5 bases not matched to a gene. The CDR3 loop spans 14 amino acids. CDR3 residues: CASTTGGNNEKLFF. In nucleotides, the CDR3 is TGTGCCAGCACTACAGGGGGAAATAATGAAAAACTGTTTTTT.

This sequence joins TRBV2 and TRBJ1-3, with D uncertain. The ends were cut back, 7 bases at V and 4 bases at J, with 8 bases in the middle. The CDR3 is made up of 12 amino acids. Germline CDR1 SNHLY, CDR2 FYNNEI. The CDR3 nucleotides read TGTGCCAGCAAACGGGAAGGAAACACCATATATTTT. The encoded protein is CASKREGNTIYF.

The CDR3 DNA reads TGTGCCAGCAGTACCCTTCAGGGAGGAAAACTGTTTTTT. Protein sequence: CASSTLQGGKLFF. The rearrangement uses TRBV6-6 and TRBJ1-4, with D perhaps TRBD1 (5 bases). Germline V gene data show CDR1 as MNHNY and CDR2 as SVGAGI (reference sequence). This CDR3 spans 13 amino acids. V was shortened by 5 bases and J by 10 bases, with 14 bases between the two germline ends.

This clone was detected only a few times. The rearrangement uses TRBV19 and TRBJ1-2; maybe TRBD1 (6 bases). V lost 3 bases and J lost 6, with 17 bases in between. Looked up from germline, CDR1 is LNHDA and CDR2 is SQIVND (reference sequence). CDR3 length: 15 amino acids. The CDR3 loop is CASSILSGVRNGYTF. The CDR3 DNA reads TGTGCCAGTAGTATTCTGTCAGGGGTAAGGAATGGCTACACCTTC.

J is TRBJ1-1 and V is TRBV18; the D gene is possibly TRBD1 (5 bases). This CDR3 is 14 amino acids long. The germline CDR1 and CDR2 sequences are KGHSH and LQKENI. V lost 3 bases, J lost 7 bases, and 15 bases lay in between. The CDR3 nucleotides are TGTGCCAGCTCACCGTTTGGGGGAACGGGTGAAGCTTTCTTT. Its protein is CASSPFGGTGEAFF. The entire variable domain, with the rest obtained from reference TRBV18 and TRBJ1-1, is as follows: NAGVMQNPRHLVRRRGQEARLRCSPMKGHSHVYWYRQLPEEGLKFMVYLQKENIIDESGMPKERFSAEFPKEGPSILRIQQVVRGDSAAYFCASSPFGGTGEAFFGQGTRLTVV.

This clone was picked up a small number of times. This chain uses TRBV30 with TRBJ2-5; 9 nucleotides align to TRBD1. CDR1 GTSNPN and CDR2 SVGIG come from the germline V gene (reference sequence). The junction had 7 bases not matched to a gene; V was cut back by 4 bases and J by 4 bases. The CDR3 runs to 14 residues. Here the CDR3 reads CAWTGTGFGETQYF. CDR3 nucleotides: TGTGCCTGGACCGGGACAGGGTTTGGAGAGACCCAGTACTTC.

V gene TRBV6-5 combines with J gene TRBJ2-2; D call uncertain. The CDR3 runs 12 residues. The ends were cut back, 7 bases at V and 6 bases at J, with 9 bases in the middle. Germline assignment: CDR1 MNHEY and CDR2 SVGAGI. As DNA, the CDR3 is TGTGCCAGCACTCTAATGGCCGGGGAGCTGTTTTTT. Amino acids: CASTLMAGELFF.

The rearrangement joins TRBV2 to TRBJ1-2, with D possibly being TRBD1 (6 bases). Germline lookup yields CDR1 SNHLY and CDR2 FYNNEI. The V and J ends lost 3 bases and 6 bases respectively, with 11 bases between them. The CDR3 has 13 residues. The CDR3 is CASSEDQGNGYTF. For the CDR3, the DNA is TGTGCCAGCAGTGAGGACCAGGGGAATGGCTACACCTTC.

This clone has just a few counts. The gene calls are TRBV18 and TRBJ1-1; 7 bases align to TRBD1. CDR1 is KGHSH, CDR2 LQKENI, per germline. The CDR3 runs 15 residues. V trimming: 3 bases; J trimming: 0 bases; junction bases outside the gene matches: 4. As DNA, the CDR3 is TGTGCCAGCTCACCTCAGGGGGGATTGAACACTGAAGCTTTCTTT. Amino acids: CASSPQGGLNTEAFF.

The CDR3 reads CASSLSVSNQPQHF. CDR3 in DNA: TGTGCCAGCAGCTTATCAGTTAGCAATCAGCCCCAGCATTTT. The V and J genes are TRBV7-8 and TRBJ1-5; D gene ambiguous. The CDR3 is 14 residues long. V lost 2 bases to trimming and J lost 0 bases, with 5 bases between them. Looked up from germline, CDR1 is SGHVS and CDR2 is FQNEAQ.

The V gene is TRBV6-6, the J gene TRBJ2-7; possible D gene TRBD2, 5 bases. The V gene's germline CDR1 is MNHNY and CDR2 SVGAGI (reference sequence). V dropped 2 bases and J dropped 7 bases, with 6 bases sitting between them. The CDR3 spans 11 residues. Here the CDR3 reads CASSYRGEQYF. As DNA, the CDR3 is TGTGCCAGCAGTTACCGCGGGGAGCAGTACTTC.

This clone turned up a few times. The CDR3 loop is CASSDPSGGGTDTQYF. CDR3 DNA sequence: TGTGCCAGCAGTGATCCTAGCGGGGGAGGCACAGATACGCAGTATTTT. V is TRBV25-1 and J is TRBJ2-3, with TRBD2 identical over 10 bases. The CDR3 sequence is 16 residues long. J lost 1 base, V lost 3 bases, and 4 bases had no gene match. Germline V gene data show CDR1 as MGHDK and CDR2 as SYGVNS.

CDR3 sequence reads: CASSEGVGPQHF. As DNA, the CDR3 is TGTGCCAGCAGTGAAGGGGTAGGGCCCCAGCATTTT. The gene calls are TRBV6-1 and TRBJ1-5, with unresolved D. Between the trimmed V and J ends, which lost 1 base and 9 bases, there was a span of 7 bases. Germline CDR1 MNHNS, CDR2 SASEGT. CDR3 size: 12 residues.